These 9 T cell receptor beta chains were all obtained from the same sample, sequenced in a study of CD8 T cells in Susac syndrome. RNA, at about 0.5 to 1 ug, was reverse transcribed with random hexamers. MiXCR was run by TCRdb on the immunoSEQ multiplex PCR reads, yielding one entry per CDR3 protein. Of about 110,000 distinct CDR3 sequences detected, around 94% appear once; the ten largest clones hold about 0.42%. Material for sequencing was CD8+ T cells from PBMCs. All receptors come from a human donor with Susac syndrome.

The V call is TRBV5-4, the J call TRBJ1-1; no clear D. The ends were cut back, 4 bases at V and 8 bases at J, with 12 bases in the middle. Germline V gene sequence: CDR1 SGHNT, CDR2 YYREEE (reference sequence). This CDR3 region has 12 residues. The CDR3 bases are TGTGCCAGCAGCGCGGGGAGTGCAGAAGCTTTCTTT. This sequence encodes CASSAGSAEAFF.

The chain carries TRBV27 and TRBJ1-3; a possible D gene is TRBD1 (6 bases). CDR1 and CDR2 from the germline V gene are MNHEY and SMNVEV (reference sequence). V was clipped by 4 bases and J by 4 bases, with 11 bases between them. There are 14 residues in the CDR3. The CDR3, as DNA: TGTGCCAGCAGTTCGCCGGGACACGGAAACACCATATATTTT. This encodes CASSSPGHGNTIYF.

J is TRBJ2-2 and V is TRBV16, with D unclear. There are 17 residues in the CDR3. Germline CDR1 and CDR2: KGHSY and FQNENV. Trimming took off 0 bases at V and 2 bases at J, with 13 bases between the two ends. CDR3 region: CASSQSISGYNTGELFF. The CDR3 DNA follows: TGTGCCAGCAGCCAATCGATCTCGGGTTATAACACCGGGGAGCTGTTTTTT.

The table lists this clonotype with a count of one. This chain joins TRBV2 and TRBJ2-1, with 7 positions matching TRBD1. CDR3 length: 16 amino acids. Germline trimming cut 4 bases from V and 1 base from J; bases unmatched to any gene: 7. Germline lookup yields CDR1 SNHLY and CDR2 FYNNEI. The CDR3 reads CASSAGTAPSYNEQFF. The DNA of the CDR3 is TGTGCCAGCAGTGCGGGGACAGCTCCTTCCTACAATGAGCAGTTCTTC.

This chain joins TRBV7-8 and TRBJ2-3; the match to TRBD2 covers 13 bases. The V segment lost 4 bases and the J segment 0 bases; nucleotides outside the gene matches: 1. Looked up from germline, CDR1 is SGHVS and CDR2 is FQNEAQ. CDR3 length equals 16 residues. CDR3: CASSSLAGGSTDTQYF. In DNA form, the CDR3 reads TGTGCCAGCAGCTCACTAGCGGGGGGGAGCACAGATACGCAGTATTTT.

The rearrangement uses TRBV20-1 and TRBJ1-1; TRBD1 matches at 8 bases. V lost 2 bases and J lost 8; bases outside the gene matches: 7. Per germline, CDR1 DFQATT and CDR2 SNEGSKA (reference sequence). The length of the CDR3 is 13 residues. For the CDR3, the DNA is TGCAGTGCTAGACAAAGGACAGGGCAAGAAGCTTTCTTT. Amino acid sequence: CSARQRTGQEAFF.

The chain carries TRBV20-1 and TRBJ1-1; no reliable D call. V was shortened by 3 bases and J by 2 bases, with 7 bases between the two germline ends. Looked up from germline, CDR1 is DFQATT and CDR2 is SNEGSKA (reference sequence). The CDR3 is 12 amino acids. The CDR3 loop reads CSASSGNTEAFF. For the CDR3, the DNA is TGCAGTGCTAGCTCGGGTAACACTGAAGCTTTCTTT.

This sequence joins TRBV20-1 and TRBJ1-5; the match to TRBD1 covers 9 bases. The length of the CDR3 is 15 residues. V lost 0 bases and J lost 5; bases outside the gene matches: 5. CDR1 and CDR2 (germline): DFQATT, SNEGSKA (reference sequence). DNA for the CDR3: TGCAGTGCTAGAGAGAGGGACAGGGTGGATCAGCCCCAGCATTTT. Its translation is CSARERDRVDQPQHF.

Written as DNA, the CDR3 is TGTGCCATCAGTGGGACGGATTATGGCTACACCTTC. Its protein product is CAISGTDYGYTF. This chain links TRBV10-3 with TRBJ1-2; no clear D gene. CDR3 length: 12 amino acids. With 4 bases removed from V and 5 bases from J, the gap between germline ends came to 8 bases. Germline CDR1 is ENHRY and CDR2 is SYGVKD.